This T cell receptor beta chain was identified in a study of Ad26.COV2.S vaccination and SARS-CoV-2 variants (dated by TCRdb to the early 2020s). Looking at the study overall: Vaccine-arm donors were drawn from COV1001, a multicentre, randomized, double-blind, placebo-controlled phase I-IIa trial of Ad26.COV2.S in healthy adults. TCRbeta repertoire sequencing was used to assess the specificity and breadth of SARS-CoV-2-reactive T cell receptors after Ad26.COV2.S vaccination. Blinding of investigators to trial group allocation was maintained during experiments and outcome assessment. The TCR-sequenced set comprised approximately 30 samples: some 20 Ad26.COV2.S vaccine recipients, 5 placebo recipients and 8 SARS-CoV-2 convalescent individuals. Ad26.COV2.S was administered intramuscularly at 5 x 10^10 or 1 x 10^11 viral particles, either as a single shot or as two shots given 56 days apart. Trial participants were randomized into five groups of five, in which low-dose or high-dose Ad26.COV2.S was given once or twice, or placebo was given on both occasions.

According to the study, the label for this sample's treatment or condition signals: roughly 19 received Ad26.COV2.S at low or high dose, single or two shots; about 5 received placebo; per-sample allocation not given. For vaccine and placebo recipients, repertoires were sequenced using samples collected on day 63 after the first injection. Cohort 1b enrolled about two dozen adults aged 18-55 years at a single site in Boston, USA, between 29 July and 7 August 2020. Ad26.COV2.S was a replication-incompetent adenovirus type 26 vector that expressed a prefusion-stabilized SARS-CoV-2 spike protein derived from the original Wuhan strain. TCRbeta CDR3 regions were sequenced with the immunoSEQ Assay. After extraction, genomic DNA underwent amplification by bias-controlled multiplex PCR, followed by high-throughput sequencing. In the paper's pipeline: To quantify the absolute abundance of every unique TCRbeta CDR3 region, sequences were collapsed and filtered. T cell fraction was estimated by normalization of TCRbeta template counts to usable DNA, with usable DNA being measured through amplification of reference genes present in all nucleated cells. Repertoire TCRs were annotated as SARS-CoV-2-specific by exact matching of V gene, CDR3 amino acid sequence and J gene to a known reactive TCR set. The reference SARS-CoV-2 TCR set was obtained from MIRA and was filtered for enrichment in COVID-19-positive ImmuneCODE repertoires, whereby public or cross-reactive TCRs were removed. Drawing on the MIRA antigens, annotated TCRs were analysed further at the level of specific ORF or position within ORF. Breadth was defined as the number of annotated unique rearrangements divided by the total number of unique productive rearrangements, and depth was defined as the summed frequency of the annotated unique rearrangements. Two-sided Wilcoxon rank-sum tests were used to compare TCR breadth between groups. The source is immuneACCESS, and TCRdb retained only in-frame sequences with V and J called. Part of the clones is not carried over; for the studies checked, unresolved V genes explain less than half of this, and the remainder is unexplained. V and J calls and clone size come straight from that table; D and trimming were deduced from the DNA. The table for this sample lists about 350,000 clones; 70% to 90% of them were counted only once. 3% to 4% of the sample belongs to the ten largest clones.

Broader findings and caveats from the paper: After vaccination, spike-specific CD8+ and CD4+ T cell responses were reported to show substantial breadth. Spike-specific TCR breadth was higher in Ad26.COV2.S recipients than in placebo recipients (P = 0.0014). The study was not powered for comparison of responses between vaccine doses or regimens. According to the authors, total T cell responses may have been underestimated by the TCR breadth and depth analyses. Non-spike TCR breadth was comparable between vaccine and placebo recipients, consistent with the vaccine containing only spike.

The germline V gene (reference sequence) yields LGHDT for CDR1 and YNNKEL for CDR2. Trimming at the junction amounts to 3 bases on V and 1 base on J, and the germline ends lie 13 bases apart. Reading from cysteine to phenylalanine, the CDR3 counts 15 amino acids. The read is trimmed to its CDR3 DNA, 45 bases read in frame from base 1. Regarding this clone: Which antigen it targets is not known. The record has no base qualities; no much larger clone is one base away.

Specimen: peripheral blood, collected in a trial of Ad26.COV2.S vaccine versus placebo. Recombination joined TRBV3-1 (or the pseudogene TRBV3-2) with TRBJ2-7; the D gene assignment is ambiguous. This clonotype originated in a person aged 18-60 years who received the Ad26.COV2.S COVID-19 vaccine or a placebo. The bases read TGTGCCAGCAGCCAGGCAATGCCCCTTTCCTACGAGCAGTACTTC. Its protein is CASSQAMPLSYEQYF.